Below are 27 T cell receptor beta chains sequenced from a single sample in a study of STAT5B mutations in CD4+ large granular lymphocyte leukemia. Clones were sequenced by immunoSEQ multiplex PCR, and TCRdb holds only the in-frame ones, with some missing. This sample has about 34,000 clones, with roughly three quarters found just once. Material: CD4+ T cells from blood buffy coats. Source of these receptors: a human donor in good health.

For the CDR3, the DNA is TGTGCCAGCAGCAGGGGGAACACCGGGGAGCTGTTTTTT. Its translation: CASSRGNTGELFF. The chain uses TRBV2 and TRBJ2-2, with D possibly being TRBD1 (6 bases). Trimming removed 6 bases from V and 1 base from J, with 6 bases in between. The CDR3 contains 13 residues. The germline V gene has CDR1 SNHLY and CDR2 FYNNEI.

The chain joins TRBV7-9 to TRBJ2-7; D not certain. Looked up from germline, CDR1 is SEHNR and CDR2 is FQNEAQ (reference sequence). The germline V and J ends were trimmed by 0 bases and 1 base, with 7 bases remaining between them. This CDR3 is 14 amino acids long. CDR3 bases: TGTGCCAGCAGCTTAGCGGGCTTATCCTACGAGCAGTACTTC. It is translated as CASSLAGLSYEQYF.

The chain is built from TRBV18 and TRBJ2-3, with a weak D call TRBD1 (5 bases). Germline assignment: CDR1 KGHSH and CDR2 LQKENI. V was trimmed by 8 bases and J by 1 base, leaving 13 bases between them. CDR3 size: 14 residues. CDR3 amino acids: CASKGQGGTDTQYF. The CDR3 coding sequence is TGTGCCAGCAAAGGCCAGGGCGGCACAGATACGCAGTATTTT. Full variable domain (missing parts from reference TRBV18 and TRBJ2-3): NAGVMQNPRHLVRRRGQEARLRCSPMKGHSHVYWYRQLPEEGLKFMVYLQKENIIDESGMPKERFSAEFPKEGPSILRIQQVVRGDSAAYFCASKGQGGTDTQYFGPGTRLTVL.

The chain recombines TRBV29-1 with TRBJ2-1; 7 bases line up with TRBD2. Trimming at V came to 8 bases and at J to 6 bases, leaving 7 bases not matched to a gene. Looked up from germline, CDR1 is SQVTM and CDR2 is ANQGSEA. The length of the CDR3 is 12 residues. The CDR3 loop is CSRAGEANEQFF. CDR3 nucleotides: TGCAGCCGGGCGGGGGAAGCCAATGAGCAGTTCTTC.

The chain uses TRBV5-4 and TRBJ2-3; 8 nucleotides agree with TRBD2. The germline gives CDR1 SGHNT, CDR2 YYREEE (reference sequence). With 3 bases clipped from V and 2 bases from J, the junction kept 5 bases outside the gene matches. CDR3 length equals 15 residues. CDR3: CASSSAGGVTDTQYF. In DNA form, the CDR3 reads TGTGCCAGCAGCTCTGCGGGGGGCGTCACAGATACGCAGTATTTT.

Details on this clone: Other DNA sequences in the sample encode the same CDR3. The chain has TRBV5-1 and TRBJ2-2, with 9 bases lining up with TRBD1. V lost 0 bases and J lost 5; bases outside the gene matches: 2. This CDR3 is built from 15 residues. The V gene's germline CDR1 is SGHRS and CDR2 YFSETQ. The CDR3 coding sequence is TGCGCCAGCAGCTTGGACAGGGGGCGAACCGGGGAGCTGTTTTTT. It encodes CASSLDRGRTGELFF.

This clone was detected only once. The chain employs TRBV7-2 and TRBJ1-2; TRBD1 agrees at 11 bases. The CDR3 covers 14 residues. Germline V lookup: CDR1 SGHTA, CDR2 FQGNSA. Trimming took 5 bases from V and 7 from J; bases not matched to a gene: 6. The CDR3 protein is CASSPRTGGGGYTF. The CDR3 region has the DNA TGTGCCAGCAGCCCGAGGACAGGGGGCGGTGGCTACACCTTC.

The CDR3 protein is CASSPKGYEQYF. As DNA, the CDR3 is TGTGCCAGCAGCCCCAAAGGGTACGAGCAGTACTTC. This chain joins TRBV14 and TRBJ2-7; D gene ambiguous. CDR3 length equals 12 residues. Trimming cost V 4 bases and J 4 bases, with 8 bases left between them. The germline V gene encodes CDR1 SGHDN and CDR2 FVKESK.

The V call is TRBV4-2, the J call TRBJ2-5; TRBD2 is a possible D gene (5 bases). The CDR3 is 16 residues long. The V end lost 4 bases, the J end lost 5 bases, and 20 bases lay between the germline ends. Germline V gene lookup returns CDR1 LGHNA and CDR2 YNFKEQ. CDR3: CASSRSLELVWETQYF. In nucleotides, the CDR3 is TGTGCCAGCAGCCGGTCACTAGAACTGGTGTGGGAGACCCAGTACTTC.

In this sample, this clone turned up a few times. V is TRBV2 and J is TRBJ1-5; 12 bases align to TRBD1. Germline V gene sequence: CDR1 SNHLY, CDR2 FYNNEI. Trimming removed 3 bases from V and 5 bases from J; junction bases left unmatched: 2. The CDR3 runs to 15 residues. CDR3 in amino acids: CASSEGQGAYQPQHF. Written as DNA, the CDR3 is TGTGCCAGCAGTGAGGGACAGGGGGCGTATCAGCCCCAGCATTTT.

This clone was seen just once. Written as DNA, the CDR3 is TGTGCCAGCCTCATTAGCGGGGGTTATCGGGAGACCCAGTACTTC. Its translation is CASLISGGYRETQYF. The rearrangement joins TRBV21-1 to TRBJ2-5; TRBD2, the table's D call, lacks a check against the DNA. TRBV21-1 is tagged as a pseudogene. This CDR3 contains 15 residues.

V is TRBV7-2 and J is TRBJ1-2; TRBD1 is a possible D gene (6 bases). This CDR3 is built from 15 residues. The V gene lost 1 base and the J gene lost 1 base, with 10 bases spanning the gap. The germline V gene has CDR1 SGHTA and CDR2 FQGNSA. This chain's CDR3 is CASSLVRGGNYGYTF. The CDR3 region has the DNA TGTGCCAGCAGCTTAGTTAGGGGGGGTAACTATGGCTACACCTTC.

V and J are TRBV6-1 and TRBJ1-5; a weak D match, TRBD1 (5 bases). The CDR3 extends over 14 amino acids. Germline V CDR1 and CDR2: MNHNS, SASEGT. V lost 6 bases and J 4 bases, leaving 13 bases between the germline ends. CDR3 amino acids: CASRAQGGNQPQHF. CDR3 bases: TGTGCCAGCAGGGCCCAGGGTGGTAATCAGCCCCAGCATTTT.

The chain employs TRBV13 and TRBJ1-2; the match to TRBD1 covers 9 bases. J gave up 3 bases and V 4 bases, and 15 bases lay outside the gene matches. The CDR3 runs 18 residues. In germline, CDR1 is PRHDT, CDR2 FYEKMQ (reference sequence). The CDR3 loop is CASSSKIQTWDRDYGYTF. The CDR3 DNA is TGTGCCAGCAGCTCAAAAATTCAAACCTGGGACAGGGACTATGGCTACACCTTC.

V usage is TRBV4-2 and J usage is TRBJ2-1; 8 bases map to TRBD2. There are 21 residues in the CDR3. The junction had 20 bases not matched to a gene; V was cut back by 4 bases and J by 0 bases. Germline V gene data show CDR1 as LGHNA and CDR2 as YNFKEQ. CDR3 in amino acids: CASSRLEELAAALTSYNEQFF. CDR3 in DNA: TGTGCCAGCAGCCGCTTAGAGGAACTAGCGGCTGCGTTGACCTCCTACAATGAGCAGTTCTTC.

The rearrangement links TRBV2 to TRBJ2-5; D possibly corresponds to TRBD2 (5 bases). The DNA end is a closer match to TRBJ2-7, so the J assignment may be wrong. This CDR3 contains 12 residues. The germline V gene encodes CDR1 SNHLY and CDR2 FYNNEI. CDR3 residues: CASTSSGNEQYF. The CDR3 DNA is TGTGCCAGCACCTCGTCGGGGAACGAGCAGTACTTC.

The chain uses TRBV4-2 and TRBJ2-5; TRBD1 aligns across 9 bases. V lost 2 bases to trimming and J lost 5 bases; unmatched junction nucleotides: 3. Germline V lookup: CDR1 LGHNA, CDR2 YNFKEQ. The CDR3 is made up of 14 amino acids. In nucleotides, the CDR3 is TGTGCCAGCAGCCAAACCGGGACAGGGGAGACCCAGTACTTC. This sequence encodes CASSQTGTGETQYF.

The chain is built from TRBV6-5 and TRBJ1-2; D gene ambiguous. CDR3 length: 12 amino acids. The V end lost 11 bases, the J end lost 0 bases, and 10 bases lay between the germline ends. CDR1 is MNHEY, CDR2 SVGAGI, per germline. The CDR3 DNA reads TGTGCCTCCGCTGCTACTAACTATGGCTACACCTTC. It encodes CASAATNYGYTF.

The chain couples TRBV11-2 to TRBJ1-2; a weak D match, TRBD1 (5 bases). Deletions cut 5 bases from V and 4 bases from J, with 26 bases between. The CDR3 has 18 residues. Per the germline V gene, CDR1 is SGHAT and CDR2 is FQNNGV. The CDR3 coding sequence is TGTGCCAGCAGCCATCCCCTCGGGGCATATCGATCCATCTATGGCTACACCTTC. Translating it yields CASSHPLGAYRSIYGYTF.

The CDR3 region is CASSSYRETQYF. The CDR3 DNA is TGTGCCAGCAGCTCCTACCGAGAGACCCAGTACTTC. The chain couples TRBV7-2 to TRBJ2-5; no reliable D call. This CDR3 region has 12 residues. V was shortened by 4 bases and J by 4 bases, with 7 bases between the two germline ends. CDR1 SGHTA and CDR2 FQGNSA come from the germline V gene.

This clone came up a few times. This chain uses TRBV6-6 with TRBJ1-1, with a weak D call TRBD1 (5 bases). Germline CDR1 and CDR2: MNHNY and SVGAGI (reference sequence). Trimming stripped 9 bases from V and 2 bases from J, with 13 bases between. The length of the CDR3 is 13 residues. CDR3 coding DNA: TGTGCCAGTTCTGACAGACAAAACACTGAAGCTTTCTTT. This sequence encodes CASSDRQNTEAFF.

V is TRBV4-2 and J is TRBJ2-7; the match to TRBD1 covers 7 bases. V trimming: 2 bases; J trimming: 6 bases; junction bases outside the gene matches: 1. The CDR3 sequence is 12 residues long. Germline V CDR1 and CDR2: LGHNA, YNFKEQ. CDR3 in DNA: TGTGCCAGCAGCCAAAACAGGGGCGAGCAGTACTTC. Its protein is CASSQNRGEQYF.

The chain uses TRBV4-2 and TRBJ2-4; D is ambiguous. The CDR3 runs to 17 residues. The germline V gene has CDR1 LGHNA and CDR2 YNFKEQ. Trimming cost V 0 bases and J 2 bases, with 14 bases left between them. The CDR3 loop reads CASSQEPRSLSKNIQYF. For the CDR3, the DNA is TGTGCCAGCAGCCAAGAGCCTAGATCTCTTTCCAAAAACATTCAGTACTTC.

In this sample, this clone turned up a few times. The CDR3 sequence is CASSPPSQVYGYTF. CDR3 DNA: TGTGCCAGCTCACCACCAAGTCAGGTCTATGGCTACACCTTC. The chain is built from TRBV18 and TRBJ1-2; D remains unclear. Germline V lookup: CDR1 KGHSH, CDR2 LQKENI. CDR3 size: 14 residues. Trimming stripped 0 bases from V and 4 bases from J, with 9 bases between.

This chain uses TRBV19 with TRBJ2-7; 8 positions match TRBD1. Germline assignment: CDR1 LNHDA and CDR2 SQIVND (reference sequence). Losses at the gene ends were 4 bases for V and 3 bases for J; bases not matched to a gene: 5. This CDR3 has 14 residues. The CDR3 here is CASSRLGQGYEQYF. The DNA of the CDR3 is TGTGCCAGTAGTAGGCTCGGACAGGGCTACGAGCAGTACTTC.

The chain links TRBV15 to TRBJ1-5; D remains unclear. V lost 0 bases to trimming and J lost 7 bases, with 7 bases between them. Per germline, CDR1 LNHNV and CDR2 YYDKDF (reference sequence). The CDR3 sequence is 13 residues long. CDR3 region: CATSRDPAQPQHF. CDR3 nucleotide sequence: TGTGCCACCAGCAGAGATCCCGCCCAGCCCCAGCATTTT.

The J gene is TRBJ2-1, the V gene TRBV11-3, with D hard to call. V was pared by 1 base and J by 6 bases, with 4 bases between. CDR1 and CDR2 (germline): SGHNT, YENEEA. The CDR3 runs 12 residues. The DNA for the CDR3 is TGTGCCAGCAGCTTAGTTAGCAATGAGCAGTTCTTC. Translation gives CASSLVSNEQFF.